These 4 T cell receptor beta chains were all obtained from the same sample, sequenced in a study of shared clonotypes between healthy human individuals. Method: immunoSEQ multiplex PCR; TCRdb's copy keeps in-frame clones and lacks some. Here the sample spans about 2 million clones, about 94% being singletons. Naive CD8 cells lacked CD45RO, underwent positive selection for CCR7 and left out terminally differentiated effector memory CD45RA+ cells. Sequenced input: naive CD8+ T cells sorted from blood. Receptors originate from a man younger than 35 in good health.

This clone came up once. The CDR3: CASSGDGTGSTDTQYF. The CDR3 bases are TGTGCCAGCAGCGGTGACGGGACGGGTAGCACAGATACGCAGTATTTT. The rearrangement joins TRBV13 to TRBJ2-3; the D call may be TRBD1 or TRBD2 (5 bases each). From germline, CDR1 is PRHDT and CDR2 FYEKMQ (reference sequence). The CDR3 length is 16 residues. Trimming took off 5 bases at V and 0 bases at J, with 15 bases between the two ends.

Only one count was recorded for this clone. This chain uses TRBV5-1 with TRBJ2-3, with 10 bases that match TRBD2. Trimming removed 0 bases from V and 4 bases from J; junction bases left unmatched: 5. Germline V gives CDR1 SGHRS, CDR2 YFSETQ. The CDR3 runs 16 residues. CDR3 sequence (DNA): TGCGCCAGCAGCTTGGGACTAGCGGGTTGGTCAGATACGCAGTATTTT. Translated, it gives CASSLGLAGWSDTQYF. Supplemented by reference TRBV5-1 and TRBJ2-3, the full variable domain reads KAGVTQTPRYLIKTRGQQVTLSCSPISGHRSVSWYQQTPGQGLQFLFEYFSETQRNKGNFPGRFSGRQFSNSRSEMNVSTLELGDSALYLCASSLGLAGWSDTQYFGPGTRLTVL.

The chain uses TRBV28 and TRBJ2-3; 8 bases line up with TRBD2. Looked up from germline, CDR1 is MDHEN and CDR2 is SYDVKM. Germline trimming cut 3 bases from V and 1 base from J; bases unmatched to any gene: 3. The CDR3 has 15 amino acids. The CDR3 protein is CASSFTGGGTDTQYF. The DNA of the CDR3 is TGTGCCAGCAGTTTCACGGGGGGGGGCACAGATACGCAGTATTTT.

The chain employs TRBV6-1 and TRBJ2-5; 7 nucleotides align to TRBD1. Germline V gives CDR1 MNHNS, CDR2 SASEGT. This CDR3 comprises 13 residues. Trimming cost V 6 bases and J 5 bases; bases outside gene matches: 6. The CDR3 protein is CASRQGLGETQYF. In DNA form, the CDR3 reads TGTGCCAGCAGACAGGGGCTAGGGGAGACCCAGTACTTC.